This T cell receptor beta chain was found in a study of T cells in tumors after PD-1 blockade. Whole-study findings and limits: Only pre- versus post-treatment comparisons showed clonal replacement.

The table came from immunoSEQ multiplex PCR; TCRdb's copy has only in-frame clones and leaves some out. The sample comprises about 7,600 clones, roughly 57% of which are singletons, and around an eighth rests with the top ten. This clone was counted once. Its antigen is not identified. Described time point: second of two post-therapy site-matched biopsies around two months apart. Sequencing used tumor tissue, obtained after anti-PD-1 treatment. The clonotype comes from a human donor with basal cell carcinoma.

In DNA form, the CDR3 reads TGTGCCATCAGTGAGTCGGGGACAGGGGTGTCGGGCACCGGGGAGCTGTTTTTT. The encoded protein is CAISESGTGVSGTGELFF. The chain is built from TRBV10-3 and TRBJ2-2, with 10 bases lining up with TRBD1. The length of the CDR3 is 18 residues. In germline, CDR1 is ENHRY, CDR2 SYGVKD. The trim removed 0 bases at V and 4 bases at J, leaving 8 bases unmatched.